This TCR beta chain is drawn from a study of identical twins. The study, taken as a whole, reports: Twins shared out-of-frame alpha sequences with excess low generation probability. Findings came from cross-sectional statistics, without long-term follow-up of donors. Among beta out-of-frame sequences, excess sharing between twins appeared weaker.

This clonotype was detected only a few times. Its antigen is not identified. Germline-derived CDR1 and CDR2 are LNHDA and SQIVND (reference sequence). The CDR3 spans 19 residues. V was clipped by 5 bases and J by 1 base; unmatched bases: 10. Template switching, a step in the protocol, added a universal primer site, and cDNA carried unique molecular identifiers. TCRdb called the 5' RACE reads again in MiXCR, with one record for every CDR3 protein. The sample gives about 150,000 distinct CDR3 sequences, under 4.5% of which show up once; 8.1% is in the top ten. The specimen was memory T cells sorted from blood. The chain joins TRBV19 to TRBJ2-4, with 14 bases lining up with TRBD2. The sequence was obtained from a young man in good health. The chain's CDR3 is CASSLTSGRASAAKNIQYF. The CDR3 region has the DNA TGTGCCAGTAGTCTGACTAGCGGGAGGGCGTCTGCGGCCAAAAACATTCAGTACTTC.